This T cell receptor beta chain is from a study of blood T cell repertoires in COVID-19. Germline-derived CDR1 and CDR2 are SGHVS and FQNEAQ. The CDR3 is made up of 12 amino acids. The germline V and J ends were trimmed by 2 bases and 6 bases, with 8 bases remaining between them. The Seattle patients joined while their infection was active and were tracked longitudinally afterward. In the authors' workflow: Reference gene primers were amplified, and this amplification served to estimate nucleated cell counts. Data came from immunoSEQ multiplex PCR; TCRdb stores just in-frame clones and leaves some out. V and J calls plus clone size are reproduced from that table; the DNA served to infer D and trimming. This sample yields under 200,000 clones, of which around 84% are seen a single time; about 15% belongs to the top ten.

The clonotype comes from a woman in her 70s with COVID-19, enrolled during active disease. The sequenced sample consisted of peripheral blood. The chain employs TRBV7-8 and TRBJ2-7; D remains unclear. DNA of the CDR3: TGTGCCAGCAGCTTATACGGGTCCGAGCAGTACGTC. It codes for CASSLYGSEQYV.